Here is one TCR beta chain with its context. The data were taken from a study of blood T cell repertoires in COVID-19. Overall study: Material from acute and convalescent COVID-19 was sourced from the United States, Italy and Spain. PBMCs, B-cell-depleted T cells, or T cells were the source of the cDNA or gDNA that made up the material.

CDR3 length equals 17 residues. As originally analysed: Scientists estimated how many nucleated cells there were by amplifying reference gene primers. Measured with immunoSEQ multiplex PCR; TCRdb has only the in-frame clones, and not every one. V and J calls and clone size are copied from that table; D and trimming were computed from the DNA. Of about 400,000 clones detected, 75% to 90% appear once; the ten largest clones hold over 4%. The TCR originated in a young woman with acute or convalescent COVID-19. The sequenced sample consisted of peripheral blood. The chain couples TRBV21-1 to TRBJ2-5; TRBD1, as called in the table, went unchecked against the DNA. TRBV21-1 is a known pseudogene. The CDR3 protein is CASSQGSWSLGQETQYF. In DNA, the CDR3 is TGTGCCAGCAGCCAGGGGAGTTGGTCTCTGGGCCAAGAGACCCAGTACTTC.